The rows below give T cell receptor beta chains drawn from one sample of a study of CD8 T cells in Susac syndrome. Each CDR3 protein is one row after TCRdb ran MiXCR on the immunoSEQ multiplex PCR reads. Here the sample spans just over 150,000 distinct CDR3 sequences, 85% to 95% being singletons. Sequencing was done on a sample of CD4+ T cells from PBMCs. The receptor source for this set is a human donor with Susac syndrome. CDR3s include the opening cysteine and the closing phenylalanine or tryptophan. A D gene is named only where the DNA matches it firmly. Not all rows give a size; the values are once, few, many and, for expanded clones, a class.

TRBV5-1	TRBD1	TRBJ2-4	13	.	CASSARQGNIQYF	TGCGCCAGCAGCGCTCGACAGGGAAACATTCAGTACTTC
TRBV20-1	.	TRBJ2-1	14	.	CSARQVGSYNEQFF	TGCAGTGCTAGGCAGGTAGGGTCCTACAATGAGCAGTTCTTC
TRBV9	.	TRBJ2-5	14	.	CASSVMGNQETQYF	TGTGCCAGCAGCGTGATGGGTAACCAAGAGACCCAGTACTTC
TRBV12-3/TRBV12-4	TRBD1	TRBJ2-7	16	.	CASSLPGQGTDHEQYF	TGTGCCAGCAGTTTGCCGGGACAGGGTACGGACCACGAGCAGTACTTC
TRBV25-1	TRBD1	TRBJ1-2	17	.	CASSDLWTGTFFGGYTF	TGTGCCAGCAGCGACCTTTGGACAGGGACCTTTTTTGGTGGCTACACCTTC
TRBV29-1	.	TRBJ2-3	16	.	CSVKLLSGVGTDTQYF	TGCAGCGTTAAACTCCTATCAGGGGTAGGCACAGATACGCAGTATTTT
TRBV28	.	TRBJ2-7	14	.	CASSLGSHNYEQYF	TGTGCCAGCAGTCTAGGGTCCCACAACTACGAGCAGTACTTC
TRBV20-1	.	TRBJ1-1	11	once	CSAQPSGKAFF	TGCAGTGCTCAGCCCTCAGGGAAAGCTTTCTTT
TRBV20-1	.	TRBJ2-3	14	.	CSAINRLNTDTQYF	TGCAGTGCTATAAACAGGCTCAACACAGATACGCAGTATTTT
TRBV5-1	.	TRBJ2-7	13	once	CASSLQQGYEQYF	TGCGCCAGCAGCCTACAACAGGGCTACGAGCAGTACTTC
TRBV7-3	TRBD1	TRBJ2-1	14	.	CASSLPGTGGEQFF	TGTGCCAGCAGCTTACCCGGGACAGGGGGTGAGCAGTTCTTC
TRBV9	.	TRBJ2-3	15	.	CASSVGTGKTDTQYF	TGTGCCAGCAGCGTAGGAACGGGGAAAACAGATACGCAGTATTTT
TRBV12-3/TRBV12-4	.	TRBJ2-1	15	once	CASSLYRAFGDEQFF	TGTGCCAGCAGTTTATACAGGGCATTCGGCGATGAGCAGTTCTTC
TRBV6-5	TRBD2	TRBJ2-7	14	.	CASSYALAGDEQYF	TGTGCCAGCAGTTACGCTCTAGCGGGGGACGAGCAGTACTTC
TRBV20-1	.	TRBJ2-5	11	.	CSASRTETQYF	TGCAGTGCTAGTCGCACGGAGACCCAGTACTTC
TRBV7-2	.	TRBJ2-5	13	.	CASSSLGAAETYF	TGTGCCAGCAGCAGCCTTGGAGCAGCCGAAACGTACTTC
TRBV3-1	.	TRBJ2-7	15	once	CASSPMVGGYYEQYF	TGTGCCAGCAGCCCCATGGTCGGGGGCTACTACGAGCAGTACTTC
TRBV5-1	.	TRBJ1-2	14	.	CASSLGTPGGGYTF	TGCGCCAGCAGCCTCGGGACACCTGGAGGAGGCTACACCTTC
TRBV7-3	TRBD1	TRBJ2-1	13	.	CASSEGQGIEQFF	TGTGCCAGCAGTGAAGGACAGGGCATCGAGCAGTTCTTC
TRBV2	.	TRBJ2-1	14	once	CASSGLTRSDEQFF	TGTGCCAGCAGTGGACTCACCCGATCGGATGAGCAGTTCTTC
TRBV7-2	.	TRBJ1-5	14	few	CATGGPYSNQPQHF	TGTGCCACCGGTGGACCCTATAGCAATCAGCCCCAGCATTTT
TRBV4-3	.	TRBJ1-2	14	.	CASSQDSTNYGYTF	TGCGCCAGCAGCCAAGATAGTACCAACTATGGCTACACCTTC
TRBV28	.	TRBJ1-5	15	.	CASSYPGGSNQPQHF	TGTGCCAGCAGTTACCCCGGAGGTAGCAATCAGCCCCAGCATTTT
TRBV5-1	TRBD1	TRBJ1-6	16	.	CASSDGQGFYNSPLHF	TGCGCCAGCAGCGATGGACAGGGATTCTATAATTCACCCCTCCACTTT
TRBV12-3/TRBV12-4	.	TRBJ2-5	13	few	CASSLAGTETQYF	TGTGCCAGCAGTTTGGCGGGGACGGAGACCCAGTACTTC
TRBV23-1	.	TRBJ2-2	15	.	CASCRGTTNTGELFF	TGCGCCAGCTGTCGCGGGACAACGAACACCGGGGAGCTGTTTTTT
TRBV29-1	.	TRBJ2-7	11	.	CSVGHDYEQYF	TGCAGCGTGGGACACGACTACGAGCAGTACTTC
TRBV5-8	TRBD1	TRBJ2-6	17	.	CASSLDRVRAGANVLTF	TGTGCCAGCAGCTTAGACAGGGTTCGGGCTGGGGCCAACGTCCTGACTTTC
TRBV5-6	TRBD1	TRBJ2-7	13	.	CASSVDRAYEQYF	TGTGCCAGCAGCGTGGACAGGGCCTACGAGCAGTACTTC
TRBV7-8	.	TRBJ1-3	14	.	CASTIREGVNTIYF	TGTGCCAGCACCATCAGAGAAGGGGTGAACACCATATATTTT
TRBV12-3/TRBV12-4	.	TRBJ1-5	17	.	CASSLITAFYRNQPQHF	TGTGCCAGCAGTTTAATAACAGCTTTTTATCGCAATCAGCCCCAGCATTTT
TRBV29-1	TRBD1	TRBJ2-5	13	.	CSSLTGARETQYF	TGCAGTAGCTTGACAGGGGCCCGAGAGACCCAGTACTTC
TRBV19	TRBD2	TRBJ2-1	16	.	CASSSWTSGKANEQFF	TGTGCCAGTAGTTCCTGGACTAGCGGGAAAGCCAATGAGCAGTTCTTC
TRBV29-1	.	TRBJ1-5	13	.	CSVEDMNSGPQHF	TGCAGCGTTGAAGATATGAACAGCGGGCCCCAGCATTTT
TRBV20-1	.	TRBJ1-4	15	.	CSARFAIGDGEKLFF	TGCAGTGCTAGGTTCGCCATCGGGGACGGTGAAAAACTGTTTTTT
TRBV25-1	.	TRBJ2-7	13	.	CASSEAGGAEQYF	TGTGCCAGCAGTGAGGCAGGGGGGGCCGAGCAGTACTTC
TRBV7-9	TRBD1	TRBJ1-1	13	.	CASSSTGDPEAFF	TGTGCCAGCAGCTCCACAGGGGACCCCGAAGCTTTCTTT
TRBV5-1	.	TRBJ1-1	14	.	CASSLDFQGAEAFF	TGCGCCAGCAGCTTGGATTTCCAGGGCGCTGAAGCTTTCTTT
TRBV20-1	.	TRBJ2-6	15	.	CSASLSSAGANVLTF	TGCAGTGCTAGCCTTTCTAGCGCTGGGGCCAACGTCCTGACTTTC
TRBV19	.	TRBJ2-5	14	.	CASSISGRQETQYF	TGTGCCAGTAGTATCTCGGGGAGGCAAGAGACCCAGTACTTC
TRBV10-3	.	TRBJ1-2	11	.	CAISEEGGYTF	TGTGCCATCAGTGAAGAAGGGGGCTACACCTTC
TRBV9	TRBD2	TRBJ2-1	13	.	CASSVRGGLEQFF	TGTGCCAGCAGCGTACGGGGGGGCCTCGAGCAGTTCTTC
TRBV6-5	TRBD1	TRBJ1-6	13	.	CASCQQGGSPLHF	TGTGCCAGCTGTCAGCAGGGGGGTTCACCCCTCCACTTT
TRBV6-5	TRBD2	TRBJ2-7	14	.	CASSYRGGWYEQYF	TGTGCCAGCAGTTACAGGGGAGGGTGGTACGAGCAGTACTTC
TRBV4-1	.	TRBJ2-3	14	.	CASSVRRGTDTQYF	TGCGCCAGCAGTGTCCGGAGGGGCACAGATACGCAGTATTTT
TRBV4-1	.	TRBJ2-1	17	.	CASSQVRLVRSYNEQFF	TGCGCCAGCAGCCAAGTTAGACTTGTTCGATCCTACAATGAGCAGTTCTTC
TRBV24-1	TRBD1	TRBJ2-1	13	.	CATSPGQGYEQFF	TGTGCCACCAGCCCCGGACAGGGTTATGAGCAGTTCTTC
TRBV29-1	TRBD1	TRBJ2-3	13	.	CSGDRGSADTQYF	TGCAGCGGTGACAGGGGCTCCGCAGATACGCAGTATTTT
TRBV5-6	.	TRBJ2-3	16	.	CASSLEGSSSTDTQYF	TGTGCCAGCAGCTTGGAGGGATCTAGTAGCACAGATACGCAGTATTTT
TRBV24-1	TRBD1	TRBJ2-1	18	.	CATSAVPGQGPRDNEQFF	TGTGCCACCAGCGCCGTCCCGGGACAGGGGCCTAGGGACAATGAGCAGTTCTTC
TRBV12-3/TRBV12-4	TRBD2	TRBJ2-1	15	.	CASSFWTSGGNEQFF	TGTGCCAGCAGTTTCTGGACTAGCGGGGGAAATGAGCAGTTCTTC
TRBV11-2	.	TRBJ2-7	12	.	CASSLKTYEQYF	TGTGCCAGCAGCCTAAAGACCTACGAGCAGTACTTC
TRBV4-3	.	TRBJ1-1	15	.	CASSQVEGLGTEAFF	TGCGCCAGCAGCCAAGTAGAGGGGTTGGGGACTGAAGCTTTCTTT
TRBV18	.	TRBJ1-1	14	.	CASSPATANTEAFF	TGTGCCAGCTCACCAGCAACAGCGAACACTGAAGCTTTCTTT
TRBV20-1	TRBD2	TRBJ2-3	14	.	CSAQRGGRTDTQYF	TGCAGTGCCCAGCGGGGGGGCCGGACAGATACGCAGTATTTT
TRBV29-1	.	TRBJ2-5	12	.	CSVGGRQETQYF	TGCAGCGTTGGAGGCAGACAAGAGACCCAGTACTTC
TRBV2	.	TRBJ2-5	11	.	CASMGFETQYF	TGTGCCAGCATGGGCTTTGAGACCCAGTACTTC
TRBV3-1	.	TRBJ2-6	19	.	CASSQGEGQRRSGANVLTF	TGTGCCAGCAGCCAAGGGGAAGGACAACGCCGCTCTGGGGCCAACGTCCTGACTTTC